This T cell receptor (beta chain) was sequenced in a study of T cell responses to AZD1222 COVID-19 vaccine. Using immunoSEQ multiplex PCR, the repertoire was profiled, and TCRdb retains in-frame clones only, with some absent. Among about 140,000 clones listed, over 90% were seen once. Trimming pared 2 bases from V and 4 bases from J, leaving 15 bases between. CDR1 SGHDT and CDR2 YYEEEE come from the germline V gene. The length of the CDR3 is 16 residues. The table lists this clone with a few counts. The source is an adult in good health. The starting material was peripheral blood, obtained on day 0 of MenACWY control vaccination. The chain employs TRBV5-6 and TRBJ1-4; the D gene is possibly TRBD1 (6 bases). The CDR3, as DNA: TGTGCCAGCAGCTTATTGGGGGCCGGGGGTAATGAAAAACTGTTTTTT. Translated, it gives CASSLLGAGGNEKLFF.